The 7 T cell receptor beta chains reported below all come from one sample, sequenced in a study of T-cell memory formation after mild COVID-19. TCRdb passed the 5' RACE reads through MiXCR, listing each CDR3 protein once. The sample carries about 400,000 distinct CDR3 sequences, 23% recorded once. The specimen was PBMCs or a T cell subset sorted from them (not recorded which). Receptors originate from an adult woman who had mild COVID-19 (a few samples of this study predate the infection). Cell type and time point are not known.

This chain uses TRBV20-1 with TRBJ2-1; D is ambiguous. V lost 5 bases to trimming and J lost 12 bases, with 17 bases between them. This CDR3 is 12 amino acids long. The germline gives CDR1 DFQATT, CDR2 SNEGSKA (reference sequence). CDR3 DNA sequence: TGCAGTGCTTTCCCCACTCGGATCGGGCAGTTCTTC. It is translated as CSAFPTRIGQFF.

The sample holds many counts of this clonotype. V gene TRBV20-1 combines with J gene TRBJ2-7, with TRBD2 identical over 16 bases. The CDR3 is 17 residues long. Germline CDR1 reads DFQATT; CDR2 reads SNEGSKA (reference sequence). Unmatched junction bases numbered 8, after V lost 5 bases and J lost 1 base. Here the CDR3 reads CSAAGTSGGAESYEQYF. In DNA form, the CDR3 reads TGCAGTGCTGCCGGGACTAGCGGGGGGGCCGAGTCCTACGAGCAGTACTTC.

The V call is TRBV15, the J call TRBJ2-2, with 9 bases identical to TRBD2. This CDR3 spans 16 amino acids. Germline V gene data show CDR1 as LNHNV and CDR2 as YYDKDF (reference sequence). V lost 1 base, J lost 4 bases, and 4 bases stayed unmatched. For the CDR3, the DNA is TGTGCCACCAGCAGAGGCAAGCGGGAGGCCACCGGGGAGCTGTTTTTT. Translated, it gives CATSRGKREATGELFF.

Only a few counts were recorded for this clonotype. V is TRBV9 and J is TRBJ2-4, with D perhaps TRBD1 or TRBD2 (5 bases each). This CDR3 is built from 17 residues. Trimming removed 4 bases from V and 0 bases from J, with 17 bases in between. Germline V gives CDR1 SGDLS, CDR2 YYNGEE. Written as DNA, the CDR3 is TGTGCCAGCAGCCCGCGCCGGGACGGTCAAGCCAAAAACATTCAGTACTTC. This codes for CASSPRRDGQAKNIQYF.

The gene calls are TRBV20-1 and TRBJ2-7; TRBD1 matches at 9 bases. The CDR3 sequence is 13 residues long. V shed 6 bases, J shed 3 bases, and the junction held 6 bases outside the gene matches. Germline V gene sequence: CDR1 DFQATT, CDR2 SNEGSKA (reference sequence). The CDR3 coding sequence is TGCAGTGCCCGGACAGGGGCAATCTACGAGCAGTACTTC. This translates into CSARTGAIYEQYF.

The genes are TRBV9 and TRBJ2-3; D is perhaps TRBD1 or TRBD2 (6 bases each). Germline V lookup: CDR1 SGDLS, CDR2 YYNGEE. The CDR3 length is 14 residues. The V and J ends lost 5 bases and 5 bases respectively, with 15 bases between them. CDR3: CASSLGGREDTQYF. Here the CDR3 DNA reads TGTGCCAGCAGTCTCGGGGGCCGGGAAGATACGCAGTATTTT.

This clonotype appeared a few times. The gene calls are TRBV9 and TRBJ1-2; D unresolved. The V gene's germline CDR1 is SGDLS and CDR2 YYNGEE. CDR3 length: 13 residues. V gave up 1 base and J gave up 7 bases, with 11 bases separating them. The CDR3 loop is CASSVNENGGYTF. The CDR3, as DNA: TGTGCCAGCAGCGTAAACGAGAATGGTGGCTACACCTTC.